The 11 T cell receptor beta chains below all came from one sample that was sequenced in a study of T cells after yellow fever vaccination. In TCRdb, the 5' RACE reads were re-called with MiXCR into one record per CDR3 protein. The sample records around 500,000 distinct CDR3 sequences, just over 20% being singletons. The sequenced sample was PBMCs, obtained approximately 22 days after the first yellow fever vaccination. These receptors all come from a man aged 18 to 30 who received the YFV17D yellow fever vaccine.

V is TRBV12-3 or TRBV12-4 and J is TRBJ2-1; D is tentatively TRBD1 or TRBD2 (5 bases each). V shed 5 bases and J shed 7 bases, with 15 bases lying between them. The CDR3 is 14 residues long. This chain's CDR3 is CASSVAPGRNEQFF. In DNA, the CDR3 is TGTGCCAGCAGTGTCGCACCGGGGCGGAATGAGCAGTTCTTC.

The chain is built from TRBV5-5 and TRBJ2-7; 7 bases are a match to TRBD2. CDR3 length: 14 residues. With 3 bases clipped from V and 6 bases from J, the junction kept 9 bases outside the gene matches. Germline V gene lookup returns CDR1 SGHKS and CDR2 YYEKEE (reference sequence). This chain's CDR3 is CASSSVGGRVEQYV. Written as DNA, the CDR3 is TGTGCCAGCAGCTCCGTCGGCGGGAGAGTCGAGCAGTACGTC.

This chain joins TRBV4-1 and TRBJ1-1; 8 bases line up with TRBD1. Germline assignment: CDR1 MGHRA and CDR2 YSYEKL. After removal of 0 bases from V and 4 bases from J, the junction contained 4 bases not matched to a gene. The CDR3 sequence is 15 residues long. The CDR3 DNA is TGCGCCAGCAGCCAAGATGTACAGGGGGTCACTGAAGCTTTCTTT. This gives the protein CASSQDVQGVTEAFF.

J is TRBJ2-2 and V is TRBV4-3; no firm D call. Germline V gives CDR1 LGHNA, CDR2 YSLEER. The V gene lost 0 bases and the J gene lost 1 base, with 9 bases spanning the gap. This CDR3 comprises 16 residues. Written as DNA, the CDR3 is TGCGCCAGCAGCCAAGAGGTTTTGGGGAACACCGGGGAGCTGTTTTTT. Its protein product is CASSQEVLGNTGELFF.

This clonotype was seen a handful of times. J is TRBJ1-2 and V is TRBV24-1, with TRBD1 matching over 8 bases. Germline V lookup: CDR1 KGHDR, CDR2 SFDVKD. V lost 4 bases and J lost 5; bases outside the gene matches: 5. The CDR3 loop spans 14 amino acids. The CDR3 region is CATSDPGTGYGYTF. The CDR3 DNA is TGTGCCACCAGTGACCCCGGGACAGGTTATGGCTACACCTTC.

The chain carries TRBV6-5 and TRBJ1-2; D is uncertain. Germline assignment: CDR1 MNHEY and CDR2 SVGAGI. This CDR3 contains 15 residues. With 0 bases removed from V and 2 bases from J, the gap between germline ends came to 10 bases. The chain's CDR3 is CASSYSLGRNYGYTF. The CDR3 nucleotides read TGTGCCAGCAGTTACTCACTAGGACGGAACTATGGCTACACCTTC.

This clonotype showed up many times. The chain has TRBV7-2 and TRBJ1-5; D gene unclear. Germline values: CDR1 SGHTA, CDR2 FQGNSA. CDR3 size: 15 residues. V shed 1 base and J shed 0 bases, with 7 bases lying between them. The CDR3 nucleotides are TGTGCCAGCAGCTTAGTGGTTGATAGCAATCAGCCCCAGCATTTT. Its protein product is CASSLVVDSNQPQHF. Full variable domain (rest looked up from reference TRBV7-2 and TRBJ1-5): GAGVSQSPSNKVTEKGKDVELRCDPISGHTALYWYRQSLGQGLEFLIYFQGNSAPDKSGLPSDRFSAERTGGSVSTLTIQRTQQEDSAVYLCASSLVVDSNQPQHFGDGTRLSIL.

The rearrangement joins TRBV7-2 to TRBJ2-5, with 8 bases matching TRBD2. The CDR3 has 14 amino acids. Losses at the gene ends were 3 bases for V and 4 bases for J; bases not matched to a gene: 4. Germline assignment: CDR1 SGHTA and CDR2 FQGNSA. The CDR3 spells CASSFGGAAETQYF. The CDR3 bases are TGTGCCAGCAGCTTCGGGGGGGCGGCAGAGACCCAGTACTTC. Together with reference TRBV7-2 and TRBJ2-5, the CDR3 gives the full variable domain: GAGVSQSPSNKVTEKGKDVELRCDPISGHTALYWYRQSLGQGLEFLIYFQGNSAPDKSGLPSDRFSAERTGGSVSTLTIQRTQQEDSAVYLCASSFGGAAETQYFGPGTRLLVL.

The chain couples TRBV10-2 to TRBJ2-1; 10 nucleotides agree with TRBD1. Germline loops: CDR1 WSHSY, CDR2 SAAADI. V shed 2 bases, J shed 4 bases, and the junction held 2 bases outside the gene matches. The CDR3 covers 15 residues. The CDR3 DNA reads TGCGCCAGCAGTGAGCCGGACAGGGGGTACAATGAGCAGTTCTTC. This encodes CASSEPDRGYNEQFF.

V gene TRBV6-1 combines with J gene TRBJ1-1; 9 bases agree with TRBD1. J lost 5 bases, V lost 6 bases, and 13 bases had no gene match. Germline loops: CDR1 MNHNS, CDR2 SASEGT. CDR3 length: 16 residues. CDR3 DNA sequence: TGTGCCAGCAGCCGGAACAGGGGGCAGGTCGGGACTGAAGCTTTCTTT. Translating it yields CASSRNRGQVGTEAFF.

This rearrangement joins TRBV20-1 to TRBJ2-5; 9 bases line up with TRBD2. The CDR3 has 15 residues. Germline trimming cut 0 bases from V and 4 bases from J; bases unmatched to any gene: 6. From germline, CDR1 is DFQATT and CDR2 SNEGSKA (reference sequence). The CDR3 DNA reads as TGCAGTGCTAGAGATCCGGGGACTAGCTTAGAGACCCAGTACTTC. As protein: CSARDPGTSLETQYF.